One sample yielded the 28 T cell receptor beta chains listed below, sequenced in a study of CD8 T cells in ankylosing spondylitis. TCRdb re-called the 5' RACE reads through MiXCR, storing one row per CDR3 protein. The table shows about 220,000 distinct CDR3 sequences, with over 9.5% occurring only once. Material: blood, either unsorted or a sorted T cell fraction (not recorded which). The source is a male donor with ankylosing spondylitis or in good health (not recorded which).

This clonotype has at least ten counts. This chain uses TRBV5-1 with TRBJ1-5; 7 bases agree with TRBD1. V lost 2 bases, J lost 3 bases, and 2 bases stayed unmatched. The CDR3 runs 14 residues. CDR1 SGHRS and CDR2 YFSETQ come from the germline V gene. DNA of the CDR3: TGCGCCAGCAGCTTTGGGACAGACAATCAGCCCCAGCATTTT. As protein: CASSFGTDNQPQHF. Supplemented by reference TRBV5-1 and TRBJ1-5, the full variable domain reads KAGVTQTPRYLIKTRGQQVTLSCSPISGHRSVSWYQQTPGQGLQFLFEYFSETQRNKGNFPGRFSGRQFSNSRSEMNVSTLELGDSALYLCASSFGTDNQPQHFGDGTRLSIL.

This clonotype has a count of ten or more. CDR3 DNA sequence: TGCAGTGCTCAACCGGGACATAGGAGCACCGGGGAGCTGTTTTTT. Protein: CSAQPGHRSTGELFF. The chain combines TRBV20-1 with TRBJ2-2, with TRBD1 as a possible D gene (6 bases). Germline V lookup: CDR1 DFQATT, CDR2 SNEGSKA (reference sequence). Trimming removed 5 bases at V and 4 bases at J, with 17 bases between. This CDR3 has 15 residues.

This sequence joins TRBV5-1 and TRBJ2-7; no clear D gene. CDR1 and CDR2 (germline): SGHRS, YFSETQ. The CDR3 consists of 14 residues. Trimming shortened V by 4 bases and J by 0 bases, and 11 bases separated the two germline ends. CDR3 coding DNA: TGCGCCAGCAGCCCCGCAACCAGCTCCTACGAGCAGTACTTC. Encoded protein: CASSPATSSYEQYF.

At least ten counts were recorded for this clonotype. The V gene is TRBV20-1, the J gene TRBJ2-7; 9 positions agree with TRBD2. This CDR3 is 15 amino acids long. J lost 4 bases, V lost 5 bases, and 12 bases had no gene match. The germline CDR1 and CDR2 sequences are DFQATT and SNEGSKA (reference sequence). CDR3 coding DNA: TGCAGTGCTCCATCGGCTAGCGGGGCCCTATACGAGCAGTACTTC. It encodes CSAPSASGALYEQYF.

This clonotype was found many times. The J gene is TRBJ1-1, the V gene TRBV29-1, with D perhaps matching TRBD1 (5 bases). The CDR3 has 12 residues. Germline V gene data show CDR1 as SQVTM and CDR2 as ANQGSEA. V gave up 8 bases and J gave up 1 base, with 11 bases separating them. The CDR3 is CSTAGTNTEAFF. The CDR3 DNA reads TGCAGCACAGCGGGGACGAACACTGAAGCTTTCTTT.

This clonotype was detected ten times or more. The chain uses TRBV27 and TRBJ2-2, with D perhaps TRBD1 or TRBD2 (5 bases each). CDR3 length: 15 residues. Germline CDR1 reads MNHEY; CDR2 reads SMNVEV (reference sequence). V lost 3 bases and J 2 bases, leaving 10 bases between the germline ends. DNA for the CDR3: TGTGCCAGCAGTTTTGGACGGGGCAACACCGGGGAGCTGTTTTTT. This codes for CASSFGRGNTGELFF.

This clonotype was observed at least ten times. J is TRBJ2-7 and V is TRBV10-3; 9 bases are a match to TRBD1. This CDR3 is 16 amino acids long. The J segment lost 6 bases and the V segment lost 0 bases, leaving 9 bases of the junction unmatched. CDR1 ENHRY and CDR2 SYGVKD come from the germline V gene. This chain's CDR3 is CAISESGNRGRIEQYF. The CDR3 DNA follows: TGTGCCATCAGTGAGTCCGGGAACAGGGGGCGAATCGAGCAGTACTTC.

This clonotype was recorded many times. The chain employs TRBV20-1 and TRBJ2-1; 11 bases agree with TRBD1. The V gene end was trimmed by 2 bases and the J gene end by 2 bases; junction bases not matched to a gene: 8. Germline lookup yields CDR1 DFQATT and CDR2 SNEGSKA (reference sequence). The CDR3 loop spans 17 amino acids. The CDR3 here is CSARRPGTGGTYNEQFF. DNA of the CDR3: TGCAGTGCTAGACGTCCCGGGACAGGGGGAACCTACAATGAGCAGTTCTTC.

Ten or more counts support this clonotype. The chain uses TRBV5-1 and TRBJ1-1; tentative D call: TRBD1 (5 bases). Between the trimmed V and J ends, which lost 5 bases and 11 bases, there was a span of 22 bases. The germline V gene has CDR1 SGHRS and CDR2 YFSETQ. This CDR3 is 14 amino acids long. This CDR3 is CASRGTPPTVKAFF. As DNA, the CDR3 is TGCGCCAGCAGGGGGACCCCACCAACGGTGAAGGCTTTCTTT. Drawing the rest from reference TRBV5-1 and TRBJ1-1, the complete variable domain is KAGVTQTPRYLIKTRGQQVTLSCSPISGHRSVSWYQQTPGQGLQFLFEYFSETQRNKGNFPGRFSGRQFSNSRSEMNVSTLELGDSALYLCASRGTPPTVKAFFGQGTRLTVV.

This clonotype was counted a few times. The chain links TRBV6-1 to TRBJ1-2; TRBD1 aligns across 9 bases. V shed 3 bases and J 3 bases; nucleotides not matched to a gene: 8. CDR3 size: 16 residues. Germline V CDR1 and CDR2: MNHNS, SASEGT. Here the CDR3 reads CASSETTGGSHYGYTF. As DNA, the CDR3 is TGTGCCAGCAGTGAGACAACAGGGGGCTCCCACTATGGCTACACCTTC.

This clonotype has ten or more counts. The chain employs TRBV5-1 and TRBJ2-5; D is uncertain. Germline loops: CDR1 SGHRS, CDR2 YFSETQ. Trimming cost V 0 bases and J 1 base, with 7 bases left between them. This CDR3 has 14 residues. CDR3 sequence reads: CASSLVQAQETQYF. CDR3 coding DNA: TGCGCCAGCAGCTTGGTTCAGGCCCAAGAGACCCAGTACTTC.

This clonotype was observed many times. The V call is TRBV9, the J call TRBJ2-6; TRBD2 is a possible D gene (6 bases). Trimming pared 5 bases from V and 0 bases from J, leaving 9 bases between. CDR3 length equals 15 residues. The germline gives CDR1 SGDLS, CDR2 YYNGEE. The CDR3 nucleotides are TGTGCCAGCAGGTTAGCGGACTCTGGGGCCAACGTCCTGACTTTC. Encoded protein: CASRLADSGANVLTF. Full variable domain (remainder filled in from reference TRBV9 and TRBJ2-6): DSGVTQTPKHLITATGQRVTLRCSPRSGDLSVYWYQQSLDQGLQFLIQYYNGEERAKGNILERFSAQQFPDLHSELNLSSLELGDSALYFCASRLADSGANVLTFGAGSRLTVL.

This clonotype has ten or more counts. The CDR3 loop reads CASSFYETQYF. The CDR3 DNA reads TGTGCCAGCAGTTTTTATGAGACCCAGTACTTC. The genes are TRBV28 and TRBJ2-5; no firm D call. V dropped 3 bases and J dropped 5 bases, with 4 bases sitting between them. There are 11 residues in the CDR3. Germline CDR1 and CDR2: MDHEN and SYDVKM.

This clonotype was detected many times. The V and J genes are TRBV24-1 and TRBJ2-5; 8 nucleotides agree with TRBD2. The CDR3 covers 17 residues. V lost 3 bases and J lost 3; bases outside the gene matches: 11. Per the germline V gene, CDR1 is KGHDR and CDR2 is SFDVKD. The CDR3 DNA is TGTGCCACCAGTGATCCTGTGATTGGAGCGGGGGAAGAGACCCAGTACTTC. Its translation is CATSDPVIGAGEETQYF.

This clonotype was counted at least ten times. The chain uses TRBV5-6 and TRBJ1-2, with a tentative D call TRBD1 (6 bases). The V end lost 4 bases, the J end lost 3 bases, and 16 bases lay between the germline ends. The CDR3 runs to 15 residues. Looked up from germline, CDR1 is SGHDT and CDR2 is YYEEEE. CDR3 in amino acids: CASSLPGVSDYGYTF. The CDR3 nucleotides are TGTGCCAGCAGCCTACCAGGGGTCTCAGACTATGGCTACACCTTC.

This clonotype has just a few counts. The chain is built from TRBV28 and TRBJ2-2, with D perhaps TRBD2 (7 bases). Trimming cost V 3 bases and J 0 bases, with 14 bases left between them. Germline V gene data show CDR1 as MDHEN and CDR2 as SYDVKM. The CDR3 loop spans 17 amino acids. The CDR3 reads CASSFGGPFTNTGELFF. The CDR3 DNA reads TGTGCCAGCAGTTTCGGGGGGCCCTTTACGAACACCGGGGAGCTGTTTTTT. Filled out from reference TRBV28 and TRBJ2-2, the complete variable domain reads DVKVTQSSRYLVKRTGEKVFLECVQDMDHENMFWYRQDPGLGLRLIYFSYDVKMKEKGDIPEGYSVSREKKERFSLILESASTNQTSMYLCASSFGGPFTNTGELFFGEGSRLTVL.

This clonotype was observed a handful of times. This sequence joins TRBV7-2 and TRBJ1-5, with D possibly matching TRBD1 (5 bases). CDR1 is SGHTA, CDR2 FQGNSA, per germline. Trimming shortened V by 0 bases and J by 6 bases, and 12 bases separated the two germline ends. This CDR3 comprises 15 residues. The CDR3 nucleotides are TGTGCCAGCAGCTTAGCGCAGGGTGTGGGTCAGCCCCAGCATTTT. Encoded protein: CASSLAQGVGQPQHF.

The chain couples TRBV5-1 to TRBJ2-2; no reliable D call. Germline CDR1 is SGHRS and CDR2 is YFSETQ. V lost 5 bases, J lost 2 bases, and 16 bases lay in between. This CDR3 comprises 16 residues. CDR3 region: CASRPLVNINTGELFF. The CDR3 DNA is TGCGCCAGCAGACCTCTAGTCAACATTAACACCGGGGAGCTGTTTTTT.

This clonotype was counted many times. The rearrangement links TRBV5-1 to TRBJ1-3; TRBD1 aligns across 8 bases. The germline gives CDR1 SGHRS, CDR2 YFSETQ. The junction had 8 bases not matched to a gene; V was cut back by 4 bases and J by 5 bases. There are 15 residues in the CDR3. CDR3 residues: CASSLTGQGRNTIYF. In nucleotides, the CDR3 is TGCGCCAGCAGCCTAACCGGACAGGGTCGAAACACCATATATTTT.

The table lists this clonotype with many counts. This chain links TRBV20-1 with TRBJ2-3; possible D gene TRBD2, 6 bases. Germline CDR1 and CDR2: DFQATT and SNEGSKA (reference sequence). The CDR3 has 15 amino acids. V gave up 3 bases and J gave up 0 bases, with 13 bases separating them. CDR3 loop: CSASTGSGSTDTQYF. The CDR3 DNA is TGCAGTGCTAGCACCGGTAGCGGTAGCACAGATACGCAGTATTTT.

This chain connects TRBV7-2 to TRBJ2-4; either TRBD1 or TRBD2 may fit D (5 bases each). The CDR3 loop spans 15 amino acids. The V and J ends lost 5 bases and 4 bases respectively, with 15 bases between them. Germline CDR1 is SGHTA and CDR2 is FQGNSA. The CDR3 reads CASSPGGPSKNIQYF. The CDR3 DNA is TGTGCCAGCAGCCCTGGGGGACCCTCGAAAAACATTCAGTACTTC.

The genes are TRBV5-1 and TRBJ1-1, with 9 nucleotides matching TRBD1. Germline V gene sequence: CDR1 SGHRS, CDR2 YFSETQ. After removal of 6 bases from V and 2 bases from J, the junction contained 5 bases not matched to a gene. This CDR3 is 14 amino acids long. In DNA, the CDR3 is TGCGCCAGCACAACAGGGGGCGGTAACACTGAAGCTTTCTTT. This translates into CASTTGGGNTEAFF.

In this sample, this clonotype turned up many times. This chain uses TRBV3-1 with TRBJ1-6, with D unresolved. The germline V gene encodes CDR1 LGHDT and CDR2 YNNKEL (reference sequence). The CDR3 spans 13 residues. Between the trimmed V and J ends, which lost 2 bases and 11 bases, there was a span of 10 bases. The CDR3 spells CASSQKAAPPLHF. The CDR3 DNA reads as TGTGCCAGCAGCCAAAAGGCCGCCCCACCCCTCCACTTT.

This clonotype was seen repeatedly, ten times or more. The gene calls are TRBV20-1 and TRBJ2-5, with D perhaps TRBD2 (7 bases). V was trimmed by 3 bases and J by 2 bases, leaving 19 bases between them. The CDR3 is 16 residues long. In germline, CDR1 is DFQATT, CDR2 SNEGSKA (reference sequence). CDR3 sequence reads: CSASDPQGGGQETQYF. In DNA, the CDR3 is TGCAGTGCTAGCGACCCTCAGGGAGGGGGTCAAGAGACCCAGTACTTC.

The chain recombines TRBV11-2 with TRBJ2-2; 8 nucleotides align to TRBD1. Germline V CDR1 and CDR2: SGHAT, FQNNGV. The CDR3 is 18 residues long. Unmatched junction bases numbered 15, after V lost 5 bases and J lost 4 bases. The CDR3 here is CASSPNPGGAEITGELFF. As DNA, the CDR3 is TGTGCCAGCAGCCCAAACCCAGGGGGCGCAGAAATCACCGGGGAGCTGTTTTTT.

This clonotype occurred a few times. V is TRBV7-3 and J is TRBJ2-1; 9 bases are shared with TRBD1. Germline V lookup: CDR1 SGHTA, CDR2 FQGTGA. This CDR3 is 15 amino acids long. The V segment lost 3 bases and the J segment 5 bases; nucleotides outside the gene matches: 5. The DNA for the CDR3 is TGTGCCAGCAGCTTCGGACAGGGGTCCCACAATGAGCAGTTCTTC. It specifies CASSFGQGSHNEQFF.

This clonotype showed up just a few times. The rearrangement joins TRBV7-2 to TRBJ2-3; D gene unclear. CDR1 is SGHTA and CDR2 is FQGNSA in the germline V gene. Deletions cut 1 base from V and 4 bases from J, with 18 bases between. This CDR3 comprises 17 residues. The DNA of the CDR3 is TGTGCCAGCAGCTTAGTCCATCTAGGCCCTCCCGCAGATACGCAGTATTTT. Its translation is CASSLVHLGPPADTQYF.

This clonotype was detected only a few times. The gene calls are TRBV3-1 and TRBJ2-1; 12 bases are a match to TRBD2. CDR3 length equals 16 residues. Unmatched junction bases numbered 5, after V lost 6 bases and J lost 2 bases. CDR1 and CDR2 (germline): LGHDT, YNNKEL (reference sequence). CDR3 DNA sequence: TGTGCCAGCAGTCTAGGACTAGCGGGGACCTACAATGAGCAGTTCTTC. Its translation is CASSLGLAGTYNEQFF.